Listed below are T cell receptor beta chains from one sample, sequenced in a study of blood T cell repertoires in COVID-19. Profiling relied on immunoSEQ multiplex PCR, and the TCRdb table lists in-frame clones only, not all of them. The table shows a few hundred thousand clones, with 84% occurring only once. The specimen was peripheral blood. These TCRs come from a woman aged 80 or over with COVID-19, enrolled during active disease. Both conserved end residues are part of each CDR3. The order of the fields is D gene, clone size, V gene, J gene, CDR3 protein, CDR3 DNA. A D gene is named only where the DNA matches it firmly. Size values are once, few and many counts, or a class for expanded clones, and some rows have none.

NA	NA	TRBV7-2	TRBJ1-5	CASSVMRGSNQPQHF	TGTGCCAGCAGCGTTATGCGGGGGAGCAATCAGCCCCAGCATTTT
TRBD1	NA	TRBV27	TRBJ2-7	CASSSRGTVPPEQYF	TGTGCCAGCAGTTCTCGAGGGACAGTGCCGCCCGAGCAGTACTTC
TRBD1	few	TRBV30	TRBJ2-2	CAWGQGNGELFF	TGTGCCTGGGGACAGGGGAACGGGGAGCTGTTTTTT
TRBD1	NA	TRBV28	TRBJ1-3	CASSLRDSYSGNTIYF	TGTGCCAGCAGTTTGAGGGACAGCTATTCTGGAAACACCATATATTTT
NA	NA	TRBV6-5	TRBJ1-4	CASSYFDGPGRKLFF	TGTGCCAGCAGTTACTTCGACGGTCCCGGGAGAAAACTGTTTTTT
NA	NA	TRBV15	TRBJ2-3	CATSSRQTMTDTQYF	TGTGCCACCAGCAGCCGACAAACAATGACAGATACGCAGTATTTT
NA	NA	TRBV21-1	TRBJ2-5	CASSKAPTGSGETQYF	TGTGCCAGCAGCAAAGCCCCCACAGGGTCGGGGGAGACCCAGTACTTC
NA	NA	TRBV19	TRBJ1-1	CASSARQKMNTEAFF	TGTGCCAGTAGTGCGAGACAGAAAATGAACACTGAAGCTTTCTTT
NA	NA	TRBV10-1	TRBJ1-1	CASRQREGTEAFF	TGCGCCAGCAGACAACGGGAAGGCACTGAAGCTTTCTTT
NA	NA	TRBV7-9	TRBJ1-5	CASSLTEGQPQHF	TGTGCCAGCAGCTTAACAGAGGGTCAGCCCCAGCATTTT
TRBD1	NA	TRBV11-2	TRBJ2-2	CASSPRTGGVIGELFF	TGTGCCAGCAGCCCGCGGACAGGGGGCGTTATCGGGGAGCTGTTTTTT
NA	NA	TRBV12-3/TRBV12-4	TRBJ1-5	CASSSRGPQHF	TGTGCCAGCAGTTCAAGGGGTCCCCAGCATTTT
NA	NA	TRBV10-3	TRBJ2-5	CAISERAGQETQYF	TGTGCCATCAGTGAGCGGGCGGGGCAAGAGACCCAGTACTTC
NA	NA	TRBV19	TRBJ2-1	CATDSYNEQFF	TGTGCCACCGACAGCTACAATGAGCAGTTCTTC
NA	NA	TRBV5-4	TRBJ2-3	CASSLRDTTDTQYF	TGTGCCAGCAGTTTAAGGGACACCACAGATACGCAGTATTTT
TRBD1	NA	TRBV5-1	TRBJ1-1	CASSMDRGRTEAFF	TGCGCCAGCAGCATGGACAGGGGGCGAACTGAAGCTTTCTTT
TRBD1	few	TRBV5-4	TRBJ1-1	CASSQQGAGTEAFF	TGTGCCAGCAGCCAACAGGGGGCGGGAACTGAAGCTTTCTTT
NA	NA	TRBV3-1/TRBV3-2	TRBJ1-2	CASSPGEGTFNYGYTF	TGTGCCAGCAGCCCAGGGGAGGGTACCTTCAACTATGGCTACACCTTC
NA	NA	TRBV7-3	TRBJ1-1	CASSLTEGRGTEAFF	TGTGCCAGCAGCTTAACGGAGGGTCGGGGCACTGAAGCTTTCTTT
NA	NA	TRBV11-2	TRBJ1-6	CASTPGVRSPLHF	TGTGCCAGCACCCCAGGGGTTCGATCACCCCTCCACTTT